The T cell receptor beta chain described here comes from a study of T-cell reconstitution after alpha-beta-depleted transplantation in children. This clonotype was observed a handful of times. Unique molecular identifiers were incorporated into the prepared TCRbeta library. TCRdb processed the PCR reads anew with MiXCR; each CDR3 protein has one entry. Seen here are about 540,000 distinct CDR3 sequences, around 16% observed once, and the top ten hold 2.5% to 4%. This clonotype was sampled from a human donor who donated a stem cell graft to a child with acute lymphoblastic leukemia. Sequencing was performed on PBMCs from the stem cell graft donor, taken from the stem cell graft.

CDR3 sequence (DNA): TGCGCCAGCAGCTTGGCTCAGGGACCTATCGCCGAGCAGTACTTC. It translates to CASSLAQGPIAEQYF. This chain links TRBV5-1 with TRBJ2-7; D might be TRBD1 or TRBD2, each matching 5 bases. Germline V gives CDR1 SGHRS, CDR2 YFSETQ. This CDR3 is built from 15 residues. The V end lost 0 bases, the J end lost 6 bases, and 16 bases lay between the germline ends.